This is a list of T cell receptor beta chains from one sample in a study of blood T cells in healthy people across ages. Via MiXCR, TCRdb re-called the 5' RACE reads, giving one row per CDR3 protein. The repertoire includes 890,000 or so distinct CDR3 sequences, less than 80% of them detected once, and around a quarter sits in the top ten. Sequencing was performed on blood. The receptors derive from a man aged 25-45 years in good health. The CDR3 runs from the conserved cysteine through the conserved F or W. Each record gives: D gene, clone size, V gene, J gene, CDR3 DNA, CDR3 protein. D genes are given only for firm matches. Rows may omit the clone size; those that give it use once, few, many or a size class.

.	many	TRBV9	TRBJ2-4	TGTGCCAGCAGCACCATGGACGGGAACATTCAGTACTTC	CASSTMDGNIQYF
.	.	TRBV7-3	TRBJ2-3	TGTGCCAGCAGCTATAGGGGGGCTAGCACAGATACGCAGTATTTT	CASSYRGASTDTQYF
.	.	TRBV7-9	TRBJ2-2	TGTGCCAGCAGCTTAGTTGGCGGGTCCGGGGAGCTGTTTTTT	CASSLVGGSGELFF
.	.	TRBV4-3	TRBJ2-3	TGCGCCAGCAGCCAAGGCGTTGTCGTTAGTGTTGATACGCAGTATTTT	CASSQGVVVSVDTQYF
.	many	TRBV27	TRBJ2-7	TGTGCCAGCAGCTTGACAGGCTCCTACGAGCAGTACTTC	CASSLTGSYEQYF
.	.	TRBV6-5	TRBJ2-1	TGTGCCAGCAGGGGGATCTCCTACAATGAGCAGTTCTTC	CASRGISYNEQFF
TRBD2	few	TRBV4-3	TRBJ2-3	TGCGCCAGCAGCCAAGGGATAGCGGGGGGGAACACAGATACGCAGTATTTT	CASSQGIAGGNTDTQYF
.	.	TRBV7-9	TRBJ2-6	TGTGCCAGCAGCCCCGGGACGACTCCCTACTCTGGGGCCAACGTCCTGACTTTC	CASSPGTTPYSGANVLTF
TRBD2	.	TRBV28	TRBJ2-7	TGTGCCAGCAGTTTCCTGGGGGCGGGGGGCGCGTACGAGCAGTACTTC	CASSFLGAGGAYEQYF
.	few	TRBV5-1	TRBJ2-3	TGCGCCAGCAGCGTGTCAACCCAGTCTAAGGATACGCAGTATTTT	CASSVSTQSKDTQYF
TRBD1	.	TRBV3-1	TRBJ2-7	TGTGCCAGCAGCAAACAGGGGGCTAGCTACGAGCAGTACTTC	CASSKQGASYEQYF
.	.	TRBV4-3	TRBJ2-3	TGCGCCAGCAGCCAAGGGATGAAAGAGGGGACCCACGGTACGCAGTATTTT	CASSQGMKEGTHGTQYF
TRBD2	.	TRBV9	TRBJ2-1	TGTGCCAGCAGCGTAGTAGCGGGCTCCTACAATGAGCAGTTCTTC	CASSVVAGSYNEQFF
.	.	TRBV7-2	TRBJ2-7	TGTGCCAGCAGCTTAAAGAATCGGACCGACTACGAGCAGTACTTC	CASSLKNRTDYEQYF
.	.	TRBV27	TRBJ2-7	TGTGCCAGCAGTCCGTTTACGGGGTCATCCTACGAGCAGTACTTC	CASSPFTGSSYEQYF
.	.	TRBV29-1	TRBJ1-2	TGCAGCGTTGAAGCTCCCGACCGTTATAACTATGGCTACACCTTC	CSVEAPDRYNYGYTF
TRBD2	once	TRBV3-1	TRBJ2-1	TGTGCCAGCAGCTCACAGTTCGGGGGGAGAAATGAGCAGTTCTTC	CASSSQFGGRNEQFF
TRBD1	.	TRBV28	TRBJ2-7	TGTGCCAGCAGTCCAACTGGACAGGGATTTTACGAGCAGTACTTC	CASSPTGQGFYEQYF
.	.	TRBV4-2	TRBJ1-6	TGTGCCAGCAGCCCACCCGTCGACAGTCTTCATCCCCTCCACTTT	CASSPPVDSLHPLHF
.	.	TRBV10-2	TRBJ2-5	TGCGCCAGCAGTGAGTCGTTCCCCCAGACCCAGTACTTC	CASSESFPQTQYF
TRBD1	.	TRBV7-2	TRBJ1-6	TGTGCCAGCAGCTGGAGACAGGGTTTTGAAAATTCACCCCTCCACTTT	CASSWRQGFENSPLHF
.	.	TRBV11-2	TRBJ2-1	TGTGCCAGCAGGCAGACCCAGGGCCCCTACAATGAGCAGTTCTTC	CASRQTQGPYNEQFF
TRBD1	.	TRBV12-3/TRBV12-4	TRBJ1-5	TGTGCCAGCAGCGGACAGGAAAATCAGCCCCAGCATTTT	CASSGQENQPQHF
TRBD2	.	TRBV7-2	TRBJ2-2	TGTGCCAGCAGCTTACCAGCGGGGGTCACCGGGGAGCTGTTTTTT	CASSLPAGVTGELFF
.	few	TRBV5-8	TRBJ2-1	TGTGCCAGCAGCTTGGGCCGGCGCGAGCAGTTCTTC	CASSLGRREQFF
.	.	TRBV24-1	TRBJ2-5	TGTGCCATCAGCGCCACAGCCCAAGAGACCCAGTACTTC	CAISATAQETQYF
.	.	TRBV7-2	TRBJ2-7	TGTGCCAGCAGCTCAATCCTAGGGTACCACGAGCAGTACTTC	CASSSILGYHEQYF
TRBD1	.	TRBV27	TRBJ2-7	TGTGCCAGCAGTATCCTGAGGGGGCCTTCATACGAGCAGTACTTC	CASSILRGPSYEQYF
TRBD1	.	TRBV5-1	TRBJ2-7	TGCGCCAGCAGCACCGACAGGGCCTCCTACGAGCAGTACTTC	CASSTDRASYEQYF